The clone carrying this T cell receptor (beta chain) appeared a few times. As yet, its antigen is unknown. V was clipped by 0 bases and J by 2 bases; unmatched bases: 4. Germline loops: CDR1 SGHRS, CDR2 YFSETQ. The CDR3 covers 17 residues. This sample is drawn from a study of identical twins. Broader study findings: The authors noted that invariant MAIT and iNKT cells could partly confound zero-insertion analyses. Within beta out-of-frame sequences, the excess sharing observed between twins was weaker.

TCRdb analysed the 5' RACE reads with MiXCR anew, one entry per CDR3 protein. The sample carries 450,000 to 650,000 distinct CDR3 sequences, more than 9% recorded once. This sample also belongs to another study, concerning yellow fever vaccine responses in identical twins.

The J gene is TRBJ2-6, the V gene TRBV5-1; the match to TRBD1 covers 8 bases. Input material: PBMCs. The sequence derives from a woman younger than 35 in good health. This chain's CDR3 is CASSLVPGGAGANVLTF. The CDR3, as DNA: TGCGCCAGCAGCTTGGTCCCAGGGGGCGCTGGGGCCAACGTCCTGACTTTC.